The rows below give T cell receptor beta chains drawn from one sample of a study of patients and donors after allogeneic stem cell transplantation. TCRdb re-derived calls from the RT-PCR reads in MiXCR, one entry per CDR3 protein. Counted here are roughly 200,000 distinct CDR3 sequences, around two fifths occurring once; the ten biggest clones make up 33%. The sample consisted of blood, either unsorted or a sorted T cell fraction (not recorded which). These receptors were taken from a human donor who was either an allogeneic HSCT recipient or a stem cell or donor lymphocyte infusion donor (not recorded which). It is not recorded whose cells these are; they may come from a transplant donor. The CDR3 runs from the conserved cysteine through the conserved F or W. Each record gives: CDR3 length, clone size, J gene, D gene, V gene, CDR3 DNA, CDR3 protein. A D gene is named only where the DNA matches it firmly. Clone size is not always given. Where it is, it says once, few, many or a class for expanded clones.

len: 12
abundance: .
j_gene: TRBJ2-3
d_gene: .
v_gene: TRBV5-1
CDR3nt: TGCGCCAGCAGCTTCGAGCGAGATACGCAGTATTTT
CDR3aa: CASSFERDTQYF

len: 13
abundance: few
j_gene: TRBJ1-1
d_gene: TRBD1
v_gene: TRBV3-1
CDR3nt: TGTGCCAGCAGCCAAAGGGGGCGCACTGAAGCTTTCTTT
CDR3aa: CASSQRGRTEAFF

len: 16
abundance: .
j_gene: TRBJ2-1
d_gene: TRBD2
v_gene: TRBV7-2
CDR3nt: TGTGCCAGCAGCTTAGTAGGGCTAGCGGGGATCAATGAGCAGTTCTTC
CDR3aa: CASSLVGLAGINEQFF

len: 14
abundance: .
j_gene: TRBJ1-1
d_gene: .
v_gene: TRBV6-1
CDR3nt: TGTGCCAGCAGTGAAGGGACAGCTAACACTGAAGCTTTCTTT
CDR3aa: CASSEGTANTEAFF

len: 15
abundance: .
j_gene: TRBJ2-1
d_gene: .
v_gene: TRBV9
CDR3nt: TGTGCCAGCAGCCCACACCCCGGCGAATACAATGAGCAGTTCTTC
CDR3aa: CASSPHPGEYNEQFF

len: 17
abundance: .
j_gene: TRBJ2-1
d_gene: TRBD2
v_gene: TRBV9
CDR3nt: TGTGCCAGCAGCTACTCTGAGGGACTAGCGGGAGGCAATGAGCAGTTCTTC
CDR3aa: CASSYSEGLAGGNEQFF

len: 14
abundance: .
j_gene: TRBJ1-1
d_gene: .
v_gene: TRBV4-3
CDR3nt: TGCGCCAGCAGCCACTCAACGGGGGGCACTGAAGCTTTCTTT
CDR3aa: CASSHSTGGTEAFF

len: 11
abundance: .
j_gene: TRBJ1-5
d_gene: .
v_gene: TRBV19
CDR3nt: TGTGCCGGATACTTTTCTCAGCCCCAGCATTTT
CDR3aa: CAGYFSQPQHF

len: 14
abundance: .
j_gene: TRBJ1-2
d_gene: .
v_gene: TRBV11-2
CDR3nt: TGTGCCAGCAGCGCACGACCGCCTGACTATGGCTACACCTTC
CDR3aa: CASSARPPDYGYTF

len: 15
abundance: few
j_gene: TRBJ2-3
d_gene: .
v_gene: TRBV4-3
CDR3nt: TGCGCCAGCAGTGATTGGGGGAGTGCGACAGATACGCAGTATTTT
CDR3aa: CASSDWGSATDTQYF

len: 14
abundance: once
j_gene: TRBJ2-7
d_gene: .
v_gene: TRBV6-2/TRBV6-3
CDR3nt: TGTGCCAGCAGTTCCCGGGACATCCTGCTTGAGCAGTACTTC
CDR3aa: CASSSRDILLEQYF

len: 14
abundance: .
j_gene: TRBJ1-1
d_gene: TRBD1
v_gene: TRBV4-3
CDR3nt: TGCGCCAGCAGCCAAACCGACAGGGCGACTGAAGCTTTCTTT
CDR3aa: CASSQTDRATEAFF

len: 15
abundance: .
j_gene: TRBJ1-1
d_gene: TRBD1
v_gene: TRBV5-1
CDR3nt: TGCGCCGGCAGCAAATCCGGGACAGGGGCGCCTGAAGCTTTCTTT
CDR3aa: CAGSKSGTGAPEAFF

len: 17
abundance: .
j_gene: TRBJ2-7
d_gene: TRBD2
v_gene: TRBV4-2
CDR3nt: TGTGCCAGCAGCCAAGCCTCGCAAGCGGGAGGGACGTACGAGCAGTACTTC
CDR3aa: CASSQASQAGGTYEQYF

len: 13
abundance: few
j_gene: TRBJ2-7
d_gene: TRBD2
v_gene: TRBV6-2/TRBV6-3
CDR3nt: TGTGCCAGCAGCCCTAGCGGGACCTACGAGCAGTACTTC
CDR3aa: CASSPSGTYEQYF

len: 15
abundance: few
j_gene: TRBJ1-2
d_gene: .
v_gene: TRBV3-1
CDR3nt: TGTGCCAGCAGCCAAGAACCCGGGAGGGCCTATGGCTACACCTTC
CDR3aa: CASSQEPGRAYGYTF

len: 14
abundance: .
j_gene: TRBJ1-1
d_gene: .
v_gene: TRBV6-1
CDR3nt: TGTGCCAGCAGTGAAAGGCTCCTGAACACTGAAGCTTTCTTT
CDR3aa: CASSERLLNTEAFF

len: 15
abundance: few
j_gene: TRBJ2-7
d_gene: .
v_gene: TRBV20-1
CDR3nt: TGCAGTGCTAGAGATGGAGGGGTTAAATCCTACGAGCAGTACTTC
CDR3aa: CSARDGGVKSYEQYF

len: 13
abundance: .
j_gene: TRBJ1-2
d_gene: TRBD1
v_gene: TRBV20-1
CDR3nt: TGCAGTGCTCTGGACAGGGGGGACTATGGCTACACCTTC
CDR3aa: CSALDRGDYGYTF

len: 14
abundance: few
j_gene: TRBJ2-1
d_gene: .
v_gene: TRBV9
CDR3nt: TGTGCCAGCAGCGTAGACGGACCCCGGGATGAGCAGTTCTTC
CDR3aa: CASSVDGPRDEQFF

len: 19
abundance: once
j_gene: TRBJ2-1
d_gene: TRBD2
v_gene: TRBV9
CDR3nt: TGTGCCAGCAGCGTAGATAGTATACTGGGGAGCGGGAGGGCCAATGAGCAGTTCTTC
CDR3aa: CASSVDSILGSGRANEQFF

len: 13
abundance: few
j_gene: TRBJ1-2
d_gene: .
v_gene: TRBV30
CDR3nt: TGTGCCTGGGGAGACAGCAGATTCTATGGCTACACCTTC
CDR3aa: CAWGDSRFYGYTF

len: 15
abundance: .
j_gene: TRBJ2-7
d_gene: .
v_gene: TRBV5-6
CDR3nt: TGTGCCAGCAGCTTGAGAAGGGTGGACTCCTACGAGCGGTACTTC
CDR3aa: CASSLRRVDSYERYF

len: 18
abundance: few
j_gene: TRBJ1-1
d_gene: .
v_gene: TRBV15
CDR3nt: TGTGCCACCAGCAGAGATCGCCGGGGGGCAGGGTCGAACACTGAAGCTTTCTTT
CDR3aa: CATSRDRRGAGSNTEAFF

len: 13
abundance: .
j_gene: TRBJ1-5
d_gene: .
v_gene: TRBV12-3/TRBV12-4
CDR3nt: TGTGCCAGCAGTTTTGGTCCACATCAGCCCCAGCATTTT
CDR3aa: CASSFGPHQPQHF

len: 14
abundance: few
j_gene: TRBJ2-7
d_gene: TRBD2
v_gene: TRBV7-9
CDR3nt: TGTGCCAGCAGCTCGGGACTAGCGGGCTACGAGCAGTACTTC
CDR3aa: CASSSGLAGYEQYF

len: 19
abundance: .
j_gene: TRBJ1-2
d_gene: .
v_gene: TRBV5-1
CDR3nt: TGCGCCAGCAGCCTCTCCATTGGCGGGGGCGTTTCTTTTAACTATGGCTACACCTTC
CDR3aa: CASSLSIGGGVSFNYGYTF

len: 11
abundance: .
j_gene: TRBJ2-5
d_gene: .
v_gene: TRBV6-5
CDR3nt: TGTGCCAGCAGTTCCTCAGAGACCCAGTACTTC
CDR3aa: CASSSSETQYF

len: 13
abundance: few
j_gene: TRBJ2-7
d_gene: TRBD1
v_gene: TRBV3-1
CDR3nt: TGTGCCAGCAGCCGGACAGGGGGCTACGAGCAGTACTTC
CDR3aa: CASSRTGGYEQYF

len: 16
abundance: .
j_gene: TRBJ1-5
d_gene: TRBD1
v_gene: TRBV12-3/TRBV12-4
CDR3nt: TGTGCCAGCAGTTCCTACAGGGGCGAGGGCAATCACCCCCAGCATTTT
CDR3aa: CASSSYRGEGNHPQHF

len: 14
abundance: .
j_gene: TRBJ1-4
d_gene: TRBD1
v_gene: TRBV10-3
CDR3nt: TGTGCCATCGGTGAAGGGGGCGTTGGCGAAAAACTGTTTTTT
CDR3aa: CAIGEGGVGEKLFF

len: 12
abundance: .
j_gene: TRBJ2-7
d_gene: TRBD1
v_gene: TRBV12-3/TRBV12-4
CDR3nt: TGTGCCAGCAGGACAGGGGTTGGTGAGCAGTACTTC
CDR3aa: CASRTGVGEQYF

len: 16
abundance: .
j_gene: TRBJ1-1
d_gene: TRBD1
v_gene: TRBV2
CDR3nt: TGTGCCAGCAGTCTTGGACAGGGGGCATGGGGGACTGAAGCTTTCTTT
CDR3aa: CASSLGQGAWGTEAFF

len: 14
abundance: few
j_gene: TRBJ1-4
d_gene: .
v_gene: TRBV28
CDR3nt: TGTGCCAGCAGCCCCCCAACGGGGGGTGAAAAACTGTTTTTT
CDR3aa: CASSPPTGGEKLFF

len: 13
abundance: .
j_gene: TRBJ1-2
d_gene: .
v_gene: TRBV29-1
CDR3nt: TGCAGCGTTGCGTCCAGTAAGGCGAATGGCTACACCTTC
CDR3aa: CSVASSKANGYTF

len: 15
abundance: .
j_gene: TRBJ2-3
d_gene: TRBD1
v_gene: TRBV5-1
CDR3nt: TGCGCCAGCAGCATGGACAGGGGGCGGACAGATACGCAGTATTTT
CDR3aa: CASSMDRGRTDTQYF

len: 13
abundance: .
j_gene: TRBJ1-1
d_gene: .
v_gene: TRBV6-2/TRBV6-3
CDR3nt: TGTGCCAGCAGTTACTCTGGGGGGGGTGAAGCTTTCTTT
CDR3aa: CASSYSGGGEAFF

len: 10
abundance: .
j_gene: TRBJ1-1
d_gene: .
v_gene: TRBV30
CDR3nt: TGTGCCTGGAGGGGCCTCGTGGCTTTCTTT
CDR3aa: CAWRGLVAFF

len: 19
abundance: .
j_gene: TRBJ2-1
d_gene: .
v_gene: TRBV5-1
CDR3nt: TGCGCCAGCAGCTTGGTTGGTGGATCGGCGGGGAGCTCCTACAATGAGCAGTTCTTC
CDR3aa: CASSLVGGSAGSSYNEQFF

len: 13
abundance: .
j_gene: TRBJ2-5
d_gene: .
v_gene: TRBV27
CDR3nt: TGTGCCAGCAGTCAATCGGGGCAAGAGACCCAGTACTTC
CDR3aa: CASSQSGQETQYF

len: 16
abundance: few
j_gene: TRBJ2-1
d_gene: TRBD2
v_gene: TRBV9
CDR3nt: TGTGCCAGCAGCGTAGCAGCTAGCGGGAGGGCCGGTGAGCAGTTCTTC
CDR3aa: CASSVAASGRAGEQFF

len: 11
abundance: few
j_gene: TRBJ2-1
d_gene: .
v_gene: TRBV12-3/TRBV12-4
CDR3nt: TGTGCCAGCATTAGGGGAAATGAGCAGTTCTTC
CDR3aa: CASIRGNEQFF

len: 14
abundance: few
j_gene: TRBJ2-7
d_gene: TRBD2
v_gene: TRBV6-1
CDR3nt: TGTGCCAGCAGTGAGACTAGCGGACTGTACGAGCAGTACTTC
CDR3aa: CASSETSGLYEQYF

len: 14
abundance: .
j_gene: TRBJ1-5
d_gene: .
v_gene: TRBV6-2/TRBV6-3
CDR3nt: TGTGCCAGCAGTTACTTCGACCCGGGGCAGCCCCAGCATTTT
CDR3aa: CASSYFDPGQPQHF

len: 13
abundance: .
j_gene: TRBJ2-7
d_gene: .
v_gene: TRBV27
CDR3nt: TGTGCCAGCAGTTTCGGCTACTCCTACGAGCAGTACTTC
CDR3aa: CASSFGYSYEQYF

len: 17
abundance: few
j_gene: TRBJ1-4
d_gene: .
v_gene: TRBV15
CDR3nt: TGTGCCACCAGCAGAGAAAATGAGGCAGCCATGGGTGAAAAACTGTTTTTT
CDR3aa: CATSRENEAAMGEKLFF

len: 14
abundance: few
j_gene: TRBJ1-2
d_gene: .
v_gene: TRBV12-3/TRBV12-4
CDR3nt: TGTGCCAGCAGTTTAGCGCCCCTGGGGGGTGGCTACACCTTC
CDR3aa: CASSLAPLGGGYTF

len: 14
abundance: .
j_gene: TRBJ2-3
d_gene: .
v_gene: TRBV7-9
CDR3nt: TGTGCCAGCAGCGTAATGGGGACCACAGATACGCAGTATTTT
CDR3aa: CASSVMGTTDTQYF

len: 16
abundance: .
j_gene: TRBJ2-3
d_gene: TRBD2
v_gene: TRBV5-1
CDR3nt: TGCGCCAGCAGCGAGGGACTAGCGGGATTCACAGATACGCAGTATTTT
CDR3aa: CASSEGLAGFTDTQYF

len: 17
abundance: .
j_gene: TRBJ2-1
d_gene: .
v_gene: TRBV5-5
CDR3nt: TGTGCCAGCAGCCGATCCGGGTCCCAAACCCTCTACAATGAGCAGTTCTTC
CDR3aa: CASSRSGSQTLYNEQFF

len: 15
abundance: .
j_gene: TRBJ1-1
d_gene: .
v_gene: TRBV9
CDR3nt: TGTGCCAGCAGCGTAGAGGAGGGGAGGAACACTGAAGCTTTCTTT
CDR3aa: CASSVEEGRNTEAFF

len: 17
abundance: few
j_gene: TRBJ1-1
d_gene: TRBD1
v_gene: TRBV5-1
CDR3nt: TGCGCCAGCAGCTTGGGGCAGGGGGCCTTTTCGAACACTGAAGCTTTCTTT
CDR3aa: CASSLGQGAFSNTEAFF

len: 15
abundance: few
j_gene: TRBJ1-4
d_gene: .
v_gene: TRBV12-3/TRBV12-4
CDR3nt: TGTGCCAGCAGTTTTGGGCAGCCGGGGGATGAAAAACTGTTTTTT
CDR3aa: CASSFGQPGDEKLFF

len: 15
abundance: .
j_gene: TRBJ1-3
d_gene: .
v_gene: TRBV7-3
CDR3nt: TGTGCCAGCAGCAAAAGTGTAGGAGCTGGAAACACCATATATTTT
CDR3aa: CASSKSVGAGNTIYF

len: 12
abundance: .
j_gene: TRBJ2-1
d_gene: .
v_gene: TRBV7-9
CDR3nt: TGTGCCAGCAGCCCGGACTACAATGAGCAGTTCTTC
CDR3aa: CASSPDYNEQFF

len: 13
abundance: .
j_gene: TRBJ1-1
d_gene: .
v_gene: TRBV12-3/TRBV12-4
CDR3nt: TGTGCCAGCAGTTTGGGGGGGCCCACTGAAGCTTTCTTT
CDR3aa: CASSLGGPTEAFF

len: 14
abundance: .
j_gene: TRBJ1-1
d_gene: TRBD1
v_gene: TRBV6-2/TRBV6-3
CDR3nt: TGTGCCAGCAGTTACGACAGGGGGCGGACTGAAGCTTTCTTT
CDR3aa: CASSYDRGRTEAFF

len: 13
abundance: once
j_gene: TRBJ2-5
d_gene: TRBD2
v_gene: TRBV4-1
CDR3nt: TGCGCCAGCAGTCCCGGGACTAGAGAGACCCAGTACTTC
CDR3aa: CASSPGTRETQYF

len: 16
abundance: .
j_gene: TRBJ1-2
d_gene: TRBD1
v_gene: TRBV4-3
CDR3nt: TGCGCCAGCAGCTGCACCACAGGGGGCGAAAACTATGGCTACACCTTC
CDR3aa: CASSCTTGGENYGYTF

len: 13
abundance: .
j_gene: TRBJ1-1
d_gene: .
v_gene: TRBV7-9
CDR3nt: TGTGCCAGCAGCGTAGACGGGGACTTGGAAGCTTTCTTT
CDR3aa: CASSVDGDLEAFF